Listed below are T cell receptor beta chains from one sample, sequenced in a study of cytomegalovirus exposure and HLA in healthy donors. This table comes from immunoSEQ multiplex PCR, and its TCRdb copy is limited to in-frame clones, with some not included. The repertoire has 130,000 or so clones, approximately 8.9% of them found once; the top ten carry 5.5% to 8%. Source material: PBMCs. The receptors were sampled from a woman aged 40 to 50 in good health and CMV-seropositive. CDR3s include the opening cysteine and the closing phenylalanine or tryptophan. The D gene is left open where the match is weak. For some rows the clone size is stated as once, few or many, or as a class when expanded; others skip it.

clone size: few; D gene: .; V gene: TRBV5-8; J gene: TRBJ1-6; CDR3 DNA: TGTGCCAGCAGCTCTCCATTCAGGAGGTCTCCAAATTCACCCCTCCACTTT; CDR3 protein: CASSSPFRRSPNSPLHF
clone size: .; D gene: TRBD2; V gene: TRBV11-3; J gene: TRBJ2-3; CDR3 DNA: TGTGCCAGCAGCTTAACCCTACGACTAGCGGGGGGCGGGGATACGCAGTATTTT; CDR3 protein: CASSLTLRLAGGGDTQYF
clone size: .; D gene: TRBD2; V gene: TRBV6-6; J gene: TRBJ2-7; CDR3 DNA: TGTGCCAGCAGCCTTAGCGGGGGACCCTACGAGCAGTACTTC; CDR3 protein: CASSLSGGPYEQYF
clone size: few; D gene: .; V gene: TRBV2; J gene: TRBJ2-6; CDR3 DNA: TGTGCCAGAGCGGACTCTGGGGCCAACGTCCTGACTTTC; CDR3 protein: CARADSGANVLTF
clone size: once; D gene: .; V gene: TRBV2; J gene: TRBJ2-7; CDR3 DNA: TGTGCCAGCAATGAGAGGACAGATTACTACGAGCAGTACTTC; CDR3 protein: CASNERTDYYEQYF
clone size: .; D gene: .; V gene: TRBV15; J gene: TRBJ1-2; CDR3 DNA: TGTGCCACCAGCACCCTACAGGGCTCGGGCTACACCTTC; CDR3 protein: CATSTLQGSGYTF
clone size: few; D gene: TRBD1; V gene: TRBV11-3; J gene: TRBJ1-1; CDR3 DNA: TGTGCCAGCAGCCCGGCGACAGGGGGCTTAGCTTTCTTT; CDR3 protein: CASSPATGGLAFF
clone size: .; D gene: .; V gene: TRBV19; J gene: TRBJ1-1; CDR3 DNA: TGTGCCAGTAGGCGGGGGGCTTTAACTGAAGCTTTCTTT; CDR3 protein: CASRRGALTEAFF
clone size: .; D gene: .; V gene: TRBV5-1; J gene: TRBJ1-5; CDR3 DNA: TGCGCCAGCAGCGCAGACGGCGGCCAGCCCCAGCATTTT; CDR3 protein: CASSADGGQPQHF
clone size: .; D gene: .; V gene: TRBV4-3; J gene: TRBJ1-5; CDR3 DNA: TGCGCCAGCAGCCAAGCTAGGCTCGGGGGGGCCTTGAGCAATCAGCCCCAGCATTTT; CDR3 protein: CASSQARLGGALSNQPQHF
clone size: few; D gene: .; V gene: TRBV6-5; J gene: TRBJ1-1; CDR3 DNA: TGTGCCAGCAGTTCCGTAACAGGGGAAGCTTTCTTT; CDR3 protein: CASSSVTGEAFF
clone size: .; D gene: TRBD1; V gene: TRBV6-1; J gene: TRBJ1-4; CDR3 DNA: TGTGCCAGCAGTGGTGGACAGGGGGCTATCAGAGAGGAAAAACTGTTTTTT; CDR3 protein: CASSGGQGAIREEKLFF
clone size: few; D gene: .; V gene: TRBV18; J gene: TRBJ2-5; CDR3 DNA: TGTGCCAGCTCACCCCCGGAGGGGAAAGAGACCCAGTACTTC; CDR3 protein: CASSPPEGKETQYF
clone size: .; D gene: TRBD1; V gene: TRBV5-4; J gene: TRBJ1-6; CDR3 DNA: TGTGCCAGCAGAGATGGGCAGGGGGACTCCTATAATTCACCCCTCCACTTT; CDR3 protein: CASRDGQGDSYNSPLHF
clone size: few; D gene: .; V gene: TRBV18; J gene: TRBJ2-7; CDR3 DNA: TGTGCCAGCTCACCTACCTCCGGACAGAACTACGAGCAGTACTTC; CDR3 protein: CASSPTSGQNYEQYF
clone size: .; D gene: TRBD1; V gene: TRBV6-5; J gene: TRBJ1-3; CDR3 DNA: TGTGCCAGCAGCCGGGACAGCCGATCTGGAAACAACATATATTTT; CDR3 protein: CASSRDSRSGNNIYF
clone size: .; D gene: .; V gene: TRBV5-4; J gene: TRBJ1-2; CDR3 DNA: TGTGCCAGCAGCTCGCAGTACGGGGGGGCCAGGGGCTACACCTTC; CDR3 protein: CASSSQYGGARGYTF
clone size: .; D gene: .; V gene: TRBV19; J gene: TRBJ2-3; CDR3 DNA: TGTGCCAGTAGTCAGGGTGGCACAGATACGCAGTATTTT; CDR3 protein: CASSQGGTDTQYF
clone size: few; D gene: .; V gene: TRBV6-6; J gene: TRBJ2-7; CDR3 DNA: TGTGCCAGCAGTTACCCGGGGGAGGTGGACGAGCAGTACTTC; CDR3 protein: CASSYPGEVDEQYF
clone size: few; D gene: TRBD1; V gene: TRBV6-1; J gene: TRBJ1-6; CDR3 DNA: TGTGCCAGCGCGATAGGGACAGGGTTTAATTCACCCCTCCACTTT; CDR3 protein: CASAIGTGFNSPLHF
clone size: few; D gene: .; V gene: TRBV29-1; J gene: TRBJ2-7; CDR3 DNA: TGCAGCGTTGAAGACCCACTCGGGACAAGACACGAGCAGTACTTC; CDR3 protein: CSVEDPLGTRHEQYF
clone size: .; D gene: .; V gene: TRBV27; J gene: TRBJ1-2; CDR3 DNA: TGTGCCAGCAGTTTAGGGTGGGGAGCTAACTATGGCTACACCTTC; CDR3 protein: CASSLGWGANYGYTF
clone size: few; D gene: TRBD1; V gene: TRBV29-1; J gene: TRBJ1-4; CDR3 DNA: TGCAGCGTTGTGGGGGGACCGGGACAGGGTAATGAAAAACTGTTTTTT; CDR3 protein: CSVVGGPGQGNEKLFF
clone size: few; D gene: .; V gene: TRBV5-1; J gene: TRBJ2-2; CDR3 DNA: TGCGCCAGCAGCTTGAGCGGGCTCAGAAACACCGGGGAGCTGTTTTTT; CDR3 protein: CASSLSGLRNTGELFF
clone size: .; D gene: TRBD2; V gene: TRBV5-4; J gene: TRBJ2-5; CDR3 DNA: TGTGCCAGCACCCGTCGTCGAGCGGGGGGACAAGAGACCCAGTACTTC; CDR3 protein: CASTRRRAGGQETQYF
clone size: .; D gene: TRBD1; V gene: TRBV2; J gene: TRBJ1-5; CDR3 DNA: TGTGCCAGCTCACAGGGGGACGCTCAGCCCCAGCATTTT; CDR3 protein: CASSQGDAQPQHF